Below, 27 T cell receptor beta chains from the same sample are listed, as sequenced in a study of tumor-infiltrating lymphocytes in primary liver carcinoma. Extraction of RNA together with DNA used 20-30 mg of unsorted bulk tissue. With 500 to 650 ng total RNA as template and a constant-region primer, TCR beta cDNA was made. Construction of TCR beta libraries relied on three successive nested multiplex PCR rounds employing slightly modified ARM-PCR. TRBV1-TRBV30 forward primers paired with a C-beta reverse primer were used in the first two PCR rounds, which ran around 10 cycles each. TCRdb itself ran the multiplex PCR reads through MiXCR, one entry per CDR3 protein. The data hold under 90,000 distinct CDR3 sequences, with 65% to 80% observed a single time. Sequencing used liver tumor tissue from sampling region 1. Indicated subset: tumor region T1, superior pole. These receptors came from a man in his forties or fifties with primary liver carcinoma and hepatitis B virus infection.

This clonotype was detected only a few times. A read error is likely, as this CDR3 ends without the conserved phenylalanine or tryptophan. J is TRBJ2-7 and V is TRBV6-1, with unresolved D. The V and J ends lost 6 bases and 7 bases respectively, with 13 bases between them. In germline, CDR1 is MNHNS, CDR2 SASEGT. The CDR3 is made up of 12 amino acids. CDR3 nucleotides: TGTGCCAGCAGGGAGACCGTCTATGAGCAGTACCTC. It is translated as CASRETVYEQYL.

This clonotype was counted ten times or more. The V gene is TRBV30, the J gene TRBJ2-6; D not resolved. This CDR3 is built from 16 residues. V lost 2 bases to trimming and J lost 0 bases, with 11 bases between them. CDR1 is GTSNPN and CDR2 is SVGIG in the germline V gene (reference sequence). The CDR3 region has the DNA TGTGCCTGGAGTAACAGTGGGCTCTCTGGGGCCAACGTCCTGACTTTC. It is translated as CAWSNSGLSGANVLTF.

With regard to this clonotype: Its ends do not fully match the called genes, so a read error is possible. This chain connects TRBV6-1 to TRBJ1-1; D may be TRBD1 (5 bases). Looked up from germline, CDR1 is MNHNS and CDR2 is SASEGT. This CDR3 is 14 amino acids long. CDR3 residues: CVSRECRVSTEAFF. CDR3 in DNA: TGTGTCAGCAGGGAATGCCGAGTGAGCACTGAAGCTTTCTTT.

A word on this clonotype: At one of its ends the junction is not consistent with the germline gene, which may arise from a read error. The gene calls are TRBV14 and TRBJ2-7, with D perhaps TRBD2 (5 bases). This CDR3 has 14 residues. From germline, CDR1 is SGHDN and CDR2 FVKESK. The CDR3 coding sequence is TGCGCCAGCAGCCAAGAATCGGGAACCTACGGGCAGTACTTC. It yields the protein CASSQESGTYGQYF.

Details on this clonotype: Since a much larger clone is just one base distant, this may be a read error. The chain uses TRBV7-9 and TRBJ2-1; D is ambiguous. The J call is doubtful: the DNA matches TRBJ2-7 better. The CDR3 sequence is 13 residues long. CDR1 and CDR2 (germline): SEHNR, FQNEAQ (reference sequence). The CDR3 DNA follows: TGTGCCAGCAGCTTAGGCCTAGACAATGAGCAGTACTTC. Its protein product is CASSLGLDNEQYF.

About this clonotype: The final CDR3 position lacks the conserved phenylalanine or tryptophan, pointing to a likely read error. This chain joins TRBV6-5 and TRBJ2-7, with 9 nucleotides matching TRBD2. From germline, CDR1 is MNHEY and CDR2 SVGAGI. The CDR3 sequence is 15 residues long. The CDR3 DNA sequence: TGTGCCAACAGTTACTCTAGCGGGGAACCCTACGAGCAGTACTCC. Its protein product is CANSYSSGEPYEQYS.

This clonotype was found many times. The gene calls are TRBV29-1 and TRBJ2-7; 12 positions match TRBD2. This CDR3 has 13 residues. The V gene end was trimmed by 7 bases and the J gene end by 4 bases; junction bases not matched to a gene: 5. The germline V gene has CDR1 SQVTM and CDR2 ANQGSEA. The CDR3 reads CSAWTSGVYEQYF. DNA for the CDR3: TGCAGCGCCTGGACTAGCGGGGTGTACGAGCAGTACTTC.

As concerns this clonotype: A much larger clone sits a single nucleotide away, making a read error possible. This CDR3 reads CASGRVGAYKQYF. Here the CDR3 DNA reads TGTGCCAGCGGCCGGGTAGGTGCCTACAAGCAGTACTTC. The chain uses TRBV7-9 and TRBJ2-7; the D is unclear. This CDR3 contains 13 residues. The germline V gene encodes CDR1 SEHNR and CDR2 FQNEAQ (reference sequence).

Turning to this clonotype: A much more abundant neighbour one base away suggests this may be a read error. The CDR3 sequence: CASSSRGSTEAFF. CDR3 DNA: TGTGCCAGCAGCTCACGGGGGAGTACTGAAGCTTTCTTT. This chain links TRBV7-9 with TRBJ1-1; D might be TRBD1 (5 bases). Germline-derived CDR1 and CDR2 are SEHNR and FQNEAQ (reference sequence). The CDR3 totals 13 residues. V was cut by 4 bases and J by 5 bases, with 11 bases left in between.

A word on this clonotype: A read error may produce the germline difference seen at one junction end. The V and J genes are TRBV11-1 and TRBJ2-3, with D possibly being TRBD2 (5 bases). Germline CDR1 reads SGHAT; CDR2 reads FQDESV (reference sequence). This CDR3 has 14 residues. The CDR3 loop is CANSRDSARDRQYF. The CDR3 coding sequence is TGTGCCAACAGCCGGGATAGTGCCCGAGATAGGCAGTATTTT.

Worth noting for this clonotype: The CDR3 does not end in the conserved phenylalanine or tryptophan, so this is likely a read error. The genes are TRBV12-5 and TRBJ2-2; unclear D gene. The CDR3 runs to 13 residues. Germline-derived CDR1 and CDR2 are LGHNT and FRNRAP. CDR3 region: CASGLVGSGELFS. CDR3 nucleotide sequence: TGCGCTAGTGGTTTGGTGGGCTCCGGGGAGCTGTTTTCT.

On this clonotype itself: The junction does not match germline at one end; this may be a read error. CDR3 region: CASRISDRDNGYTF. In DNA form, the CDR3 reads TGTGCCAGCAGGATCAGCGACAGGGACAATGGTTACACCTTC. V usage is TRBV6-5 and J usage is TRBJ1-2; 7 positions match TRBD1. Germline values: CDR1 MNHEY, CDR2 SVGAGI. The CDR3 totals 14 residues.

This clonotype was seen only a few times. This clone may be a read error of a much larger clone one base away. Here the CDR3 reads CASSTGVLRDGYTF. The CDR3 region has the DNA TGTGCCAGCAGTACGGGAGTCCTCCGGGATGGCTACACCTTC. The V and J genes are TRBV12-3 or TRBV12-4 and TRBJ1-2, with unresolved D. The V and J ends lost 5 bases and 6 bases respectively, with 16 bases between them. CDR3 size: 14 residues.

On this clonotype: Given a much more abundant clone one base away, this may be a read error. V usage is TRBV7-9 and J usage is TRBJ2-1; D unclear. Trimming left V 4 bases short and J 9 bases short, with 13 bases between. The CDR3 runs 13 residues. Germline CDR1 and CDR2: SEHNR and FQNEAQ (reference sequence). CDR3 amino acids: CASSSALDAEQFF. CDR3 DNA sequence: TGTGCCAGCAGCTCAGCCTTGGACGCTGAGCAGTTCTTC.

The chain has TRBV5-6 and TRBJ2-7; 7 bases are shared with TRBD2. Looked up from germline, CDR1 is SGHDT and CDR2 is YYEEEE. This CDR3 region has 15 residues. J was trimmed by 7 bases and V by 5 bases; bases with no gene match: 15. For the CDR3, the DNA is TGTGCCAGCAGTCACGCGGGGGTCTCCCACAATGAGCAGTACTTC. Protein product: CASSHAGVSHNEQYF.

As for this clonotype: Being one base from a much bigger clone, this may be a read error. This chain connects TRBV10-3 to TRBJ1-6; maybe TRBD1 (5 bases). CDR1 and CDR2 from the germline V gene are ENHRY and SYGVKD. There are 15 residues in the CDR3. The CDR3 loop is CAISEQRGDNSPIHF. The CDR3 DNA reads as TGTGCCATCAGTGAACAGAGGGGAGATAATTCACCCATCCACTTT.

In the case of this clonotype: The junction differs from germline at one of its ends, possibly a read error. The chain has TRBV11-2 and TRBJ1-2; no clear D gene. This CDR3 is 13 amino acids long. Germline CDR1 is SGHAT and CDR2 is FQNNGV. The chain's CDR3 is CASGLHGNYGYTF. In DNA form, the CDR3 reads TGTGCCAGCGGCTTACATGGGAACTATGGCTACACCTTC.

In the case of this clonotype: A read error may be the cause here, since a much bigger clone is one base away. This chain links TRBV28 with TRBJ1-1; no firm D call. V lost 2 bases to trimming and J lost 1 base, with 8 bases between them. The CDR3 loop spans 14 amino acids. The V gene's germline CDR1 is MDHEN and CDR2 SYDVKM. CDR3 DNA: TGTGCCAGCAGTTTAATTGGGAGGAACACTGAAGCTTTCTTT. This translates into CASSLIGRNTEAFF.

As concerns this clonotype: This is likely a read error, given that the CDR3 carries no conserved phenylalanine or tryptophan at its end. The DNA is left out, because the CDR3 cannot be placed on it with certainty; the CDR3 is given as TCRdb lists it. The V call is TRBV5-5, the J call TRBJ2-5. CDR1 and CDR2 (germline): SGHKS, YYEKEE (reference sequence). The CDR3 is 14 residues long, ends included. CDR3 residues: CHSSLWSTEETQYL.

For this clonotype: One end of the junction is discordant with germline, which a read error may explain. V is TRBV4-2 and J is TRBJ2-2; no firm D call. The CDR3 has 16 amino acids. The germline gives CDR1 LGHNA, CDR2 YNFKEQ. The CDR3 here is CARSQAPNTDTGELFF. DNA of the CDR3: TGTGCCCGCAGCCAAGCGCCGAACACCGACACCGGGGAGCTGTTTTTT.

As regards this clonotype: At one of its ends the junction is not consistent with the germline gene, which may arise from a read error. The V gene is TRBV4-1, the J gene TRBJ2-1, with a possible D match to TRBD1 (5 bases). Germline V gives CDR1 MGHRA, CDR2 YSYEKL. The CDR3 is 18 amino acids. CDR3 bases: TGCGCCAGTAGCCAAGGGGTCCTAGTGAGGAGCTCCTACAATGAGCAGTTCTTC. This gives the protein CASSQGVLVRSSYNEQFF.

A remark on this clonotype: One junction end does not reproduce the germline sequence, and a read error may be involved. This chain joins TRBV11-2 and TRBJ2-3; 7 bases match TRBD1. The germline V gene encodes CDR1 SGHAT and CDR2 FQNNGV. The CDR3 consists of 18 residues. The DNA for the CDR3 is TGTGCCAGCAACTTAGATCTTTTCACAGGGGTCGCCACAGACACGCAGTATTTT. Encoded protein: CASNLDLFTGVATDTQYF.

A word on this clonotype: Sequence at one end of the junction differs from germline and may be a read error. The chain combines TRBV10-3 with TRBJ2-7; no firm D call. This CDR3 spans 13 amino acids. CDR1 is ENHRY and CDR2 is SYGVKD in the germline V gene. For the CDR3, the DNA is TGTGACATCACCTCGACTGCTGACTGCGAGCAGTACTTC. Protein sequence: CDITSTADCEQYF.

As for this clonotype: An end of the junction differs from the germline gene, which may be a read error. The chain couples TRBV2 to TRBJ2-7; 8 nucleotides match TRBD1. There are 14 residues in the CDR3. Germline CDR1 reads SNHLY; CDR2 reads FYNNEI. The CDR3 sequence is CASKPGQASYDQYF. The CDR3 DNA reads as TGTGCCAGCAAACCGGGACAGGCTTCCTACGACCAGTACTTT.

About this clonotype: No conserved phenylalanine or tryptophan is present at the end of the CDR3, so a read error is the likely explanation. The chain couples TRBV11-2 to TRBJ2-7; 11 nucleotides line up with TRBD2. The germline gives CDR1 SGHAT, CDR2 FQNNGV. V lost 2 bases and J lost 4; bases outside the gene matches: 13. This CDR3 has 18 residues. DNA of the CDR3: TGTGCCAGCAGCTTATCCGTTGGACTAGCGGGTGCGGGGTACGAGCAGTACTAC. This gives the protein CASSLSVGLAGAGYEQYY.

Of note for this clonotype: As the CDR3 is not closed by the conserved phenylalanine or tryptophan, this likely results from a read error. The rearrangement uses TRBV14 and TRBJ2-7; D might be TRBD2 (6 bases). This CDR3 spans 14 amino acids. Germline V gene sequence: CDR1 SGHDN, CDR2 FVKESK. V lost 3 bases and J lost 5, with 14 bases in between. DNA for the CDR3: TGTGCCAGCAGCCACCGGGACTTTGGGCACGAGCAGTACCTC. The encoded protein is CASSHRDFGHEQYL.

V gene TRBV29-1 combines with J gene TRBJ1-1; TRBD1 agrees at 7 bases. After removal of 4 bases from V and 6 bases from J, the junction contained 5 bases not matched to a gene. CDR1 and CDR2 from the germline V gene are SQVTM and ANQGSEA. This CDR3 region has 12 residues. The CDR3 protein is CSVAGDSAEAFF. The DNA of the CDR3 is TGCAGCGTTGCTGGGGACAGCGCTGAAGCTTTCTTT.